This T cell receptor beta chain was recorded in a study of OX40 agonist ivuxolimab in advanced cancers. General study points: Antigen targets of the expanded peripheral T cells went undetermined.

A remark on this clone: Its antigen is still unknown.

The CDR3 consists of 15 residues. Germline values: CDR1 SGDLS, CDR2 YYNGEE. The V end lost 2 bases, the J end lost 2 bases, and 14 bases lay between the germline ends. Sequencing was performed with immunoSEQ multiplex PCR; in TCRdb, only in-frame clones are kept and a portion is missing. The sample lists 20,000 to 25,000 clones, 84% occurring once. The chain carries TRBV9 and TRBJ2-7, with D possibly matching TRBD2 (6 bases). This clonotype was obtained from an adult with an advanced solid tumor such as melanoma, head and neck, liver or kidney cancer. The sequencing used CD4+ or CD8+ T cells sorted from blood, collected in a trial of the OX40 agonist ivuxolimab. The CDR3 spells CASSVGGDITYEQYF. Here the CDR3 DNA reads TGTGCCAGCAGCGTTGGAGGGGATATTACCTACGAGCAGTACTTC.